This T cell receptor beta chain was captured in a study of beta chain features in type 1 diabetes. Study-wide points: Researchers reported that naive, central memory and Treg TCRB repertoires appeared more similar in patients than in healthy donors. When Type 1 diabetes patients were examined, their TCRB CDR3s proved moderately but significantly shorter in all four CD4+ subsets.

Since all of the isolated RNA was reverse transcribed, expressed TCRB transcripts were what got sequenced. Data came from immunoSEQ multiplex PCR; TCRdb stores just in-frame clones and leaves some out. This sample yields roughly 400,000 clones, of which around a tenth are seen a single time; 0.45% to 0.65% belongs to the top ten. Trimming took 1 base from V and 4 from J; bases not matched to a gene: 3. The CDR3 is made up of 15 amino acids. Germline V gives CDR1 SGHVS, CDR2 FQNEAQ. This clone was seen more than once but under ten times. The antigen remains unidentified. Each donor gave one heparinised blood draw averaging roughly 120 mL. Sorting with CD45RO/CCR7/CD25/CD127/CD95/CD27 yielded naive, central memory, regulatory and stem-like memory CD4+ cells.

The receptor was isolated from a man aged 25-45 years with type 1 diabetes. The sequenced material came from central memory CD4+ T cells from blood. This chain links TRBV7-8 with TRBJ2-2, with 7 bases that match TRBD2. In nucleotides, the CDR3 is TGTGCCAGCAGCTTAGAGTGGGAGGGCACCGGGGAGCTGTTTTTT. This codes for CASSLEWEGTGELFF.